The clone carrying this T cell receptor beta chain has ten or more counts. V lost 1 base and J lost 1; bases outside the gene matches: 2. The CDR3 runs to 14 residues. CDR1 and CDR2 (germline): SQVTM, ANQGSEA. This specimen comes from a study of beta chain features in type 1 diabetes. Expressed TCRB transcripts were sequenced after all isolated RNA was converted to cDNA. Data came from immunoSEQ multiplex PCR; TCRdb stores just in-frame clones and leaves some out. Of 150,000 to 180,000 clones listed, less than 9.5% are singletons. Sequenced input: central memory CD4+ T cells from blood. The clonotype originates from a man aged 18 to 29 in good health. The rearrangement uses TRBV29-1 and TRBJ2-3; 7 bases are a match to TRBD1. This chain's CDR3 is CSVEATGGTDTQYF. The CDR3 DNA follows: TGCAGCGTTGAAGCTACAGGGGGCACAGATACGCAGTATTTT.